The 2 T cell receptor beta chains below come from one sample, sequenced in a study of cytomegalovirus exposure and HLA in healthy donors. Vbeta (60) and Jbeta (13) primers were used in the PCR. TCRdb keeps only in-frame clones here, not all; method: immunoSEQ multiplex PCR. Among fewer than 120,000 clones listed, just over 75% were seen once. The specimen sequenced was PBMCs. The source of these receptors is a man younger than 45 in good health and CMV-seropositive.

V and J are TRBV4-1 and TRBJ2-3, with 7 bases lining up with TRBD2. This CDR3 region has 14 residues. CDR1 is MGHRA, CDR2 YSYEKL, per germline. V was pared by 6 bases and J by 3 bases, with 6 bases of the junction left unmatched. CDR3 bases: TGCGCCAGCAGAGGGGTGCGGGGGACAGATACGCAGTATTTT. Its translation is CASRGVRGTDTQYF.

This chain connects TRBV28 to TRBJ1-5, with TRBD1 as a possible D gene (6 bases). CDR1 is MDHEN and CDR2 is SYDVKM in the germline V gene. CDR3 size: 13 residues. Trimming took off 8 bases at V and 1 base at J, with 9 bases between the two ends. The CDR3 DNA reads TGTGCCAGCCGGGGGGCGAGCAATCAGCCCCAGCATTTT. It translates to CASRGASNQPQHF.